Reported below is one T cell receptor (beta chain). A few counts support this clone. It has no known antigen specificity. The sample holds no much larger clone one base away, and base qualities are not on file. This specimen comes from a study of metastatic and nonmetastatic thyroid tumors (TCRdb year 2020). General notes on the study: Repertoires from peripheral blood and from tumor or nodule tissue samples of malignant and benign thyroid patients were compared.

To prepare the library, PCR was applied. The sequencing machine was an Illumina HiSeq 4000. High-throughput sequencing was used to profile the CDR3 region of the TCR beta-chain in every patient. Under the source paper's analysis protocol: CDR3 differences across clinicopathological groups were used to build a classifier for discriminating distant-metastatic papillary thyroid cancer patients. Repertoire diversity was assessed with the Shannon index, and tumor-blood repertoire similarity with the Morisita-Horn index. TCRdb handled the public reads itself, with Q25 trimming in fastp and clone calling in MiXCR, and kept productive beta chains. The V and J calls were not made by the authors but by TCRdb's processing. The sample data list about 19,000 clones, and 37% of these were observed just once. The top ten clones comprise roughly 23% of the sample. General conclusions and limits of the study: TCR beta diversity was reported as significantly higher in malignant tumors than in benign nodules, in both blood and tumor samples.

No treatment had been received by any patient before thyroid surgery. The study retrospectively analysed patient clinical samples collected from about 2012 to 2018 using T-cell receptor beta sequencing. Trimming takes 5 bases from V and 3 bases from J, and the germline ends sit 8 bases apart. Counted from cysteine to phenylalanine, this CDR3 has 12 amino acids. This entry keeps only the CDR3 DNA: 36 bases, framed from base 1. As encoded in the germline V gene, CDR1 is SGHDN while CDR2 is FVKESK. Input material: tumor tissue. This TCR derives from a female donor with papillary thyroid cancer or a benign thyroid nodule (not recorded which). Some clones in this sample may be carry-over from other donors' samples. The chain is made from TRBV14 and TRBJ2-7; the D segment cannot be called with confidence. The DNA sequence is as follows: TGTGCCAGCAGCTGTGACGGCTACGAGCAGTACTTC. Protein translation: CASSCDGYEQYF. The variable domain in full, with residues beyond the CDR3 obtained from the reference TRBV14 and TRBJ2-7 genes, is EAGVTQFPSHSVIEKGQTVTLRCDPISGHDNLYWYRRVMGKEIKFLLHFVKESKQDESGMPNNRFLAERTGGTYSTLKVQPAELEDSGVYFCASSCDGYEQYFGPGTRLTVT.